What follows describes a single T cell receptor (beta chain). The data were obtained in a study of blood T cell repertoires in COVID-19. Overall study: Acute and convalescent COVID-19 samples came from the United States, Italy and Spain. Sample material is recorded as cDNA or gDNA derived from T cells, B-cell-depleted T cells, or PBMCs.

The CDR3 is made up of 16 amino acids. V gave up 2 bases and J gave up 1 base, with 13 bases separating them. Germline CDR1 and CDR2: SGHRS and YFSETQ. In the study's own analysis: Reference gene primer amplification yielded estimated nucleated cell counts. Libraries were prepared by immunoSEQ multiplex PCR; TCRdb keeps only in-frame clonotypes and omits some of them. D and trimming were read from the DNA, whereas the V and J calls and clone size are those reported in that table. This table has 100,000 to 150,000 clones, around 81% appearing once. This TCR derives from a woman aged 45-59 years with acute or convalescent COVID-19. The V gene is TRBV5-1, the J gene TRBJ2-1; the D gene is possibly TRBD1 (6 bases). The sequencing input was peripheral blood. In DNA, the CDR3 is TGCGCCAGCAGCTTACTAACACAGGGTTCCTACAATGAGCAGTTCTTC. Translated: CASSLLTQGSYNEQFF.